This is a list of T cell receptor beta chains from one sample in a study of beta chain features in type 1 diabetes. The table came from immunoSEQ multiplex PCR; TCRdb's copy has only in-frame clones and leaves some out. The repertoire holds some 160,000 clones, with about 10% as singletons. The sequenced material came from central memory CD4+ T cells from blood. These receptors all come from a woman in her 30s with type 1 diabetes. CDR3s include the opening cysteine and the closing phenylalanine or tryptophan. Fields, in order: clone size, CDR3 length, D gene, J gene, V gene, CDR3 DNA, CDR3 protein. D genes are given only for firm matches. For some rows the clone size is stated as once, few or many, or as a class when expanded; others skip it.

. 13 . TRBJ1-1 TRBV28 TGTGCCAGCAGTTTAACAGGAAACACTGAAGCTTTCTTT CASSLTGNTEAFF
few 12 . TRBJ1-2 TRBV5-1 TGCGCCAGCAGCCCGACACGTGGGGGCTACACCTTC CASSPTRGGYTF
. 19 . TRBJ2-3 TRBV11-3 TGTGCCAGCAGCGAAGCTAATCGACAGGCACACCCTTTATACCATACGCAGTATTTT CASSEANRQAHPLYHTQYF
. 16 TRBD1 TRBJ2-5 TRBV11-2 TGTGCCAGCAGCCTACCGACAGGGTACCTTTGGAAGACCCAGTACTTC CASSLPTGYLWKTQYF
. 12 . TRBJ2-1 TRBV7-3 TGCGCCAGCAGCCCGGTAGCAGGGGACGCGTTCTTC CASSPVAGDAFF
. 13 TRBD1 TRBJ1-3 TRBV30 TGTGCCTGGAACCCGACAGGGATTCACACCATATATTTT CAWNPTGIHTIYF
few 14 TRBD1 TRBJ1-2 TRBV30 TGTGCCTGGAGTGGTGGTCAGGGGGCGCATGGCTACACCTTC CAWSGGQGAHGYTF
few 14 TRBD1 TRBJ2-5 TRBV30 TGTGCCTGGGGGACCGGACAGGGGAAAGAGACCCAGTACTTC CAWGTGQGKETQYF
few 16 TRBD1 TRBJ2-3 TRBV7-9 TGTGCCAGCAGCTGGGACAGGAGCCCCAGCACAGATACGCAGTATTTT CASSWDRSPSTDTQYF
few 12 TRBD2 TRBJ2-3 TRBV6-6 TGTGCCAGCAGTCGGCGGGACTACATGCAGTATTTT CASSRRDYMQYF
. 13 TRBD1 TRBJ1-2 TRBV2 TGTGCCAGCAGCCCGGGACAGACCTATGGCTACACCTTC CASSPGQTYGYTF
few 15 . TRBJ2-1 TRBV18 TGTGCCAGCTCACCACTCAGCCAACAGGGAAATGAGCAGTTCTTC CASSPLSQQGNEQFF
. 15 TRBD1 TRBJ2-3 TRBV5-1 TGCGCCAGCAGCTTGGGGGACAGCCGAACAGATACGCAGTATTTT CASSLGDSRTDTQYF
few 15 TRBD1 TRBJ1-2 TRBV2 TGTGCCAGCAGTGTACTTCGGGACAGGGCTGAGGGCTACACCTTC CASSVLRDRAEGYTF
few 14 . TRBJ1-5 TRBV6-6 TGTGCCAGCAGTTACCTAAATAGCAATCAGCCCCAGCATTTT CASSYLNSNQPQHF
few 17 TRBD2 TRBJ2-3 TRBV4-2 TGTGCCAGCAGCCAAGTTGGTCGGGAGGGCCCTCGGGATACGCAGTATTTT CASSQVGREGPRDTQYF
. 11 . TRBJ2-7 TRBV20-1 TGCAGTGCTAGAGAGGGGCTCAAGCAGTACTTC CSAREGLKQYF
few 17 . TRBJ2-1 TRBV21-1 TGTGCCAGCAGCAAAGAGAGGGTCAGACTTTCATACAATGAGCAGTTCTTC CASSKERVRLSYNEQFF
few 15 . TRBJ1-5 TRBV5-1 TGCGCCAGCAGCCTCCACAGGGAGCTGTGTCAGCCCCAGCATTTT CASSLHRELCQPQHF
few 12 TRBD1 TRBJ2-7 TRBV6-5 TGTGCCAGCAGGCCCGGGACAGGCGAGCAGTACTTC CASRPGTGEQYF